This TCR beta chain stems from a study of T cell responses to AZD1222 COVID-19 vaccine. Study conclusions and caveats: The study reported that nearly half of spike-specific TCRs target unmutated variant regions. Increases in Spike-specific TCR breadth and depth were seen after two AZD1222 doses. A mostly white British donor set with more females was recruited, and clonal diversity was possibly underestimated.

V trimming: 0 bases; J trimming: 0 bases; junction bases outside the gene matches: 5. This CDR3 contains 17 residues. Germline CDR1 is SEHNR and CDR2 is FQNEAQ (reference sequence). This clone has just a few counts. Its antigen is as yet unknown. The study pooled second doses at about 4 or about 12 weeks. The protocol was immunoSEQ multiplex PCR, while the TCRdb copy is restricted to in-frame clones and leaves out a portion. Of 130,000 or so clones detected, roughly 84% appear once; the ten largest clones hold about 27%. Sequencing was performed on peripheral blood, taken 28 days after the second AZD1222 dose. The TCR originated in an adult who received the AZD1222 COVID-19 vaccine. The V gene is TRBV7-9, the J gene TRBJ2-4, with 7 bases aligning to TRBD2. The CDR3 bases are TGTGCCAGCAGCTTAGCGCAGGGAGGGCAAGCCAAAAACATTCAGTACTTC. It codes for CASSLAQGGQAKNIQYF.